This TCR beta chain was sequenced for a study of blood T cell repertoires in COVID-19. Study details: PBMCs, B-cell-depleted T cells, or T cells provided the cDNA or gDNA that made up the material.

CDR1 is KGHSH and CDR2 is LQKENI in the germline V gene. There are 16 residues in the CDR3. With 4 bases removed from V and 3 bases from J, the gap between germline ends came to 16 bases. Per the study methods: Reference gene primer amplification in the assay estimated nucleated cell counts. Libraries were prepared by immunoSEQ multiplex PCR; TCRdb keeps only in-frame clonotypes and omits some of them. V and J calls and clone size are as listed in that table; D and trimming were resolved from the DNA. Of 30,000 to 40,000 clones in the sample, roughly 88% are singletons; the top ten hold around 6.6%. This clone was detected a few times.

The chain joins TRBV18 to TRBJ1-5; TRBD1 might be the D (6 bases). The sequence was collected from a human donor in a cohort sampled during active COVID-19. Sequencing was performed on peripheral blood. The CDR3 DNA is TGTGCCAGCTCACTCCTCGGACAGACCGACAATCAGCCCCAGCATTTT. It translates to CASSLLGQTDNQPQHF.